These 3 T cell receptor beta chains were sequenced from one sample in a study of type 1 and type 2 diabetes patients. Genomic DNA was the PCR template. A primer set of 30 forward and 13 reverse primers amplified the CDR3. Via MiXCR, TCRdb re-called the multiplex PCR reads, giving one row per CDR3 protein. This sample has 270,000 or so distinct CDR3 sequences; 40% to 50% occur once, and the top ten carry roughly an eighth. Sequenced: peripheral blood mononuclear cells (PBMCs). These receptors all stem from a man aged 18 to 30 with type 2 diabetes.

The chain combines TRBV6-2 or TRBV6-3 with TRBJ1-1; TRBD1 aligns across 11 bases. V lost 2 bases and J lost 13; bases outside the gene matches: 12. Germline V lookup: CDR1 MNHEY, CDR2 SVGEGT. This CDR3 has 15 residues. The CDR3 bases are TGTGCCAGCAGTTACCCCACTGATCCGGGACAGGGGGATTTCTTT. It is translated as CASSYPTDPGQGDFF.

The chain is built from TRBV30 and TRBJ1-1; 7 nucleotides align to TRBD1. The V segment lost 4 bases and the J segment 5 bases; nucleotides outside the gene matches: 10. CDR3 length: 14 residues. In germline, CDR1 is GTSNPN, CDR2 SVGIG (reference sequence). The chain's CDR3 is CAWTRDREKTEAFF. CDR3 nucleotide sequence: TGTGCCTGGACGCGCGACAGGGAGAAAACTGAAGCTTTCTTT. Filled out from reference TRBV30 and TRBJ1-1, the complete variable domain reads SQTIHQWPATLVQPVGSPLSLECTVEGTSNPNLYWYRQAAGRGLQLLFYSVGIGQISSEVPQNLSASRPQDRQFILSSKKLLLSDSGFYLCAWTRDREKTEAFFGQGTRLTVV.

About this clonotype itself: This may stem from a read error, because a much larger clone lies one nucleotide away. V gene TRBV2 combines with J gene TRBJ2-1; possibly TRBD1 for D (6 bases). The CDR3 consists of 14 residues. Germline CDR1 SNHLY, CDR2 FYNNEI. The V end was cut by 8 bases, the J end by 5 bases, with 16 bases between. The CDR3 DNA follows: TGTGCCAGCCAAGGCAGGGGATCGCACAATGAGCAGTTCTTC. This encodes CASQGRGSHNEQFF.